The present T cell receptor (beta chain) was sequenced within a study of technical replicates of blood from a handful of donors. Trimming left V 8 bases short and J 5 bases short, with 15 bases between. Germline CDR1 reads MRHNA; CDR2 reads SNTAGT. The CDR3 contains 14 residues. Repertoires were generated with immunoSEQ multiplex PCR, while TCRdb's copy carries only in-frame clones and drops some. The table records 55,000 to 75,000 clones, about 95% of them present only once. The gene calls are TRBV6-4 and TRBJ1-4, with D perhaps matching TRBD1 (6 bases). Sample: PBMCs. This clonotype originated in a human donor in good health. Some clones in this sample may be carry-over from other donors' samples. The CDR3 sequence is CASSQGGGNEKLFF. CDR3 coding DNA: TGTGCCAGCTCCCAAGGGGGGGGGAATGAAAAACTGTTTTTT.